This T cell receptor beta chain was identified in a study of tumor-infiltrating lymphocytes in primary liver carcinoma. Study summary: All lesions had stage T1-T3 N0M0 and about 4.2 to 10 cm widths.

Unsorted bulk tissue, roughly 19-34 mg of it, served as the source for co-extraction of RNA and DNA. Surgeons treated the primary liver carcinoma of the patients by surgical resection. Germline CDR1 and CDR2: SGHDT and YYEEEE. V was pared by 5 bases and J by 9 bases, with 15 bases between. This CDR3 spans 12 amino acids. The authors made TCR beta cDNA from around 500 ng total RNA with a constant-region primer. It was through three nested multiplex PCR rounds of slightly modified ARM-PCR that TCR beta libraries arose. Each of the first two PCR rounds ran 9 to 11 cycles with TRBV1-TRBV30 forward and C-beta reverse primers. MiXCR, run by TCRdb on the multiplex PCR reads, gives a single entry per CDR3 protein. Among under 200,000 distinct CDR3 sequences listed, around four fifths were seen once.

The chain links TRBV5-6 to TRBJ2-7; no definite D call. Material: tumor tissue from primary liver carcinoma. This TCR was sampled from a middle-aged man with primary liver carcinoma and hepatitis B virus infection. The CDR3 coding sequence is TGTGCCAGCAGAACCGAGGAAAACGGGCAGTACTTC. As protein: CASRTEENGQYF.